Below are 32 T cell receptor beta chains sequenced from a single sample in a study of shared clonotypes between healthy human individuals. Measured with immunoSEQ multiplex PCR; TCRdb has only the in-frame clones, and not every one. The table includes some 980,000 clones, approximately 80% detected once. The sample taken for sequencing was memory CD4+ T cells sorted from blood. Indicated subset: CD45RA-negative fraction. These receptors were obtained from a man between 18 and 35 years old in good health.

The chain employs TRBV7-2 and TRBJ1-5; 7 bases match TRBD1. CDR1 SGHTA and CDR2 FQGNSA come from the germline V gene. The J segment lost 6 bases and the V segment lost 0 bases, leaving 5 bases of the junction unmatched. The CDR3 is made up of 15 amino acids. The CDR3 sequence is CASSLAAGDSQPQHF. The DNA for the CDR3 is TGTGCCAGCAGCTTAGCGGCAGGGGACAGTCAGCCCCAGCATTTT. Drawing the rest from reference TRBV7-2 and TRBJ1-5, the complete variable domain is GAGVSQSPSNKVTEKGKDVELRCDPISGHTALYWYRQSLGQGLEFLIYFQGNSAPDKSGLPSDRFSAERTGGSVSTLTIQRTQQEDSAVYLCASSLAAGDSQPQHFGDGTRLSIL.

This clone has just one count. CDR3 sequence reads: CASSLGSGAEAFF. In DNA, the CDR3 is TGCGCCAGCAGCTTGGGCAGCGGGGCTGAAGCTTTCTTT. The V and J genes are TRBV5-1 and TRBJ1-1; no definite D call. The CDR3 sequence is 13 residues long. Germline CDR1 is SGHRS and CDR2 is YFSETQ. The V end was cut by 0 bases, the J end by 6 bases, with 9 bases between.

CDR3 in amino acids: CASSSRDRDGNTIYF. The CDR3 nucleotides read TGTGCCAGCAGCTCCCGGGACAGGGACGGAAACACCATATATTTT. The rearrangement joins TRBV7-9 to TRBJ1-3; 9 nucleotides agree with TRBD1. The CDR3 length is 15 residues. Germline lookup yields CDR1 SEHNR and CDR2 FQNEAQ (reference sequence). Germline trimming cut 4 bases from V and 4 bases from J; bases unmatched to any gene: 5.

This clone showed up just once. Distinct nucleotide sequences in the sample also encode this CDR3. The rearrangement links TRBV5-6 to TRBJ1-6; unclear D gene. The ends were cut back, 7 bases at V and 7 bases at J, with 12 bases in the middle. This CDR3 comprises 13 residues. The germline V gene encodes CDR1 SGHDT and CDR2 YYEEEE. Here the CDR3 DNA reads TGTGCCAGCTCTCTTACGGGGAATTCACCCCTCCACTTT. This encodes CASSLTGNSPLHF.

J is TRBJ2-3 and V is TRBV9; 11 nucleotides line up with TRBD2. The CDR3 runs 17 residues. After removal of 0 bases from V and 1 base from J, the junction contained 4 bases not matched to a gene. The germline V gene encodes CDR1 SGDLS and CDR2 YYNGEE. In nucleotides, the CDR3 is TGTGCCAGCAGCGTAGGCTTACTAGCGGGGGGCACAGATACGCAGTATTTT. Its translation: CASSVGLLAGGTDTQYF.

The chain has TRBV28 and TRBJ2-6; D gene unclear. V was clipped by 6 bases and J by 12 bases, with 12 bases between them. Germline V CDR1 and CDR2: MDHEN, SYDVKM. The CDR3 is made up of 12 amino acids. The CDR3 loop is CASRDTALVLTF. CDR3 coding DNA: TGTGCCAGCAGGGATACAGCCCTCGTCCTGACTTTC.

This sequence joins TRBV28 and TRBJ2-3, with 8 bases aligning to TRBD2. CDR1 and CDR2 from the germline V gene are MDHEN and SYDVKM. Trimming cost V 2 bases and J 2 bases; bases outside gene matches: 9. The CDR3 loop spans 17 amino acids. The CDR3 loop reads CASSLESGGLNTDTQYF. In DNA, the CDR3 is TGTGCCAGCAGTTTAGAGAGCGGGGGCCTAAACACAGATACGCAGTATTTT.

V is TRBV6-5 and J is TRBJ1-1, with D maybe TRBD1 (6 bases). Germline CDR1 and CDR2: MNHEY and SVGAGI. V lost 8 bases and J 4 bases, leaving 17 bases between the germline ends. The CDR3 sequence is 14 residues long. This chain's CDR3 is CASHRGNAGTEAFF. For the CDR3, the DNA is TGTGCCAGCCATAGGGGGAACGCCGGCACTGAAGCTTTCTTT.

The rearrangement joins TRBV29-1 to TRBJ2-2; no clear D. The CDR3 sequence is 13 residues long. V lost 8 bases, J lost 0 bases, and 10 bases lay in between. Per germline, CDR1 SQVTM and CDR2 ANQGSEA. The CDR3 reads CSLVDANTGELFF. CDR3 DNA: TGCAGCCTAGTGGACGCGAACACCGGGGAGCTGTTTTTT.

The chain uses TRBV7-9 and TRBJ1-5; D gene unclear. The V gene lost 3 bases and the J gene lost 5 bases, with 23 bases spanning the gap. The CDR3 totals 18 residues. CDR1 is SEHNR, CDR2 FQNEAQ, per germline (reference sequence). CDR3: CASSFVEIGVVAHQPQHF. CDR3 nucleotides: TGTGCCAGCAGCTTCGTGGAAATTGGAGTCGTGGCCCATCAGCCCCAGCATTTT.

This chain links TRBV28 with TRBJ2-3, with D perhaps matching TRBD1 or TRBD2 (5 bases each). The germline V gene has CDR1 MDHEN and CDR2 SYDVKM. V gave up 3 bases and J gave up 3 bases, with 10 bases separating them. This CDR3 is 14 amino acids long. CDR3: CASSFPWGTDTQYF. The CDR3 nucleotides read TGTGCCAGCAGTTTCCCCTGGGGGACAGATACGCAGTATTTT.

On this clone: The CDR3 carries no conserved terminal phenylalanine or tryptophan, so it likely arises from a read error. The limits of the CDR3 on the DNA are not certain, so only TCRdb's listed CDR3 is given. The CDR3 loop is CSVDQGEL. The gene calls are TRBV29-1 and TRBJ1-2; the D call in the table, TRBD1, was not verified against the DNA. Germline CDR1 and CDR2: SQVTM and ANQGSEA. The CDR3 comprises 8 residues, both ends counted.

The CDR3 nucleotides read TGTGCCAGTAGTATTGGACAGGCACAGGGGAACGAAAAACTGTTTTTT. Protein: CASSIGQAQGNEKLFF. The chain couples TRBV19 to TRBJ1-4, with 7 bases lining up with TRBD1. V lost 3 bases and J lost 8; bases outside the gene matches: 12. CDR1 LNHDA and CDR2 SQIVND come from the germline V gene (reference sequence). The CDR3 totals 16 residues. The whole variable domain, filled in from reference TRBV19 and TRBJ1-4, reads DGGITQSPKYLFRKEGQNVTLSCEQNLNHDAMYWYRQDPGQGLRLIYYSQIVNDFQKGDIAEGYSVSREKKESFPLTVTSAQKNPTAFYLCASSIGQAQGNEKLFFGSGTQLSVL.

The chain combines TRBV2 with TRBJ1-4, with D perhaps matching TRBD1 (5 bases). The CDR3 is made up of 14 amino acids. Per germline, CDR1 SNHLY and CDR2 FYNNEI. Trimming removed 7 bases from V and 7 bases from J, with 16 bases in between. The CDR3 region is CASTRGAGLEKLFF. The CDR3 nucleotides are TGTGCCAGCACCCGCGGGGCCGGGCTTGAAAAACTGTTTTTT.

Here the CDR3 reads CASSPQGGGNIQYF. The CDR3 DNA is TGTGCCAGCTCACCCCAGGGGGGAGGAAACATTCAGTACTTC. The rearrangement joins TRBV18 to TRBJ2-4; the D gene is possibly TRBD1 (7 bases). Trimming shortened V by 3 bases and J by 6 bases, and 12 bases separated the two germline ends. This CDR3 spans 14 amino acids. Germline CDR1 is KGHSH and CDR2 is LQKENI.

The V gene is TRBV10-2, the J gene TRBJ2-2, with D unclear. The germline V and J ends were trimmed by 8 bases and 5 bases, with 6 bases remaining between them. Germline assignment: CDR1 WSHSY and CDR2 SAAADI. The CDR3 covers 11 residues. The CDR3 here is CASGSTGELFF. The CDR3 DNA sequence: TGCGCCAGCGGATCTACCGGGGAGCTGTTTTTT.

The CDR3 reads CASSPGQLNEKLFF. The CDR3 bases are TGCGCCAGCAGCCCCGGACAGCTTAATGAAAAACTGTTTTTT. The chain employs TRBV5-1 and TRBJ1-4, with D possibly matching TRBD1 (6 bases). The CDR3 sequence is 14 residues long. The V end lost 4 bases, the J end lost 4 bases, and 11 bases lay between the germline ends. The germline CDR1 and CDR2 sequences are SGHRS and YFSETQ. Together with reference TRBV5-1 and TRBJ1-4, the CDR3 gives the full variable domain: KAGVTQTPRYLIKTRGQQVTLSCSPISGHRSVSWYQQTPGQGLQFLFEYFSETQRNKGNFPGRFSGRQFSNSRSEMNVSTLELGDSALYLCASSPGQLNEKLFFGSGTQLSVL.

The chain is built from TRBV7-9 and TRBJ1-6; TRBD1 agrees at 7 bases. Per germline, CDR1 SEHNR and CDR2 FQNEAQ (reference sequence). Losses at the gene ends were 6 bases for V and 7 bases for J; bases not matched to a gene: 9. The CDR3 extends over 15 amino acids. The CDR3 loop reads CASRPGQELNSPLHF. As DNA, the CDR3 is TGTGCCAGCAGACCCGGACAGGAATTGAATTCACCCCTCCACTTT.

The chain couples TRBV19 to TRBJ2-7; D might be TRBD1 or TRBD2, each matching 5 bases. Germline V gene lookup returns CDR1 LNHDA and CDR2 SQIVND (reference sequence). The CDR3 is 15 amino acids. Trimming left V 3 bases short and J 5 bases short, with 17 bases between. The CDR3 loop reads CASSITGTGPNEQYF. CDR3 DNA sequence: TGTGCCAGTAGTATTACGGGGACGGGTCCTAACGAGCAGTACTTC.

This clone showed up just a few times. The chain employs TRBV10-3 and TRBJ1-6; D is unclear. CDR3 length: 12 residues. V shed 0 bases and J shed 10 bases, with 4 bases lying between them. The germline V gene encodes CDR1 ENHRY and CDR2 SYGVKD. CDR3 residues: CAISESGSPLHF. Here the CDR3 DNA reads TGTGCCATCAGTGAGTCGGGGTCACCCCTCCACTTT.

The chain combines TRBV5-1 with TRBJ1-2; 8 nucleotides line up with TRBD1. The CDR3 is 16 residues long. V was pared by 0 bases and J by 5 bases, with 9 bases of the junction left unmatched. Germline V gives CDR1 SGHRS, CDR2 YFSETQ. CDR3 in amino acids: CASSLGETGERYGYTF. The DNA for the CDR3 is TGCGCCAGCAGCTTGGGGGAGACAGGGGAAAGGTATGGCTACACCTTC.

The genes are TRBV9 and TRBJ2-6; D is uncertain. The CDR3 covers 17 residues. Germline CDR1 is SGDLS and CDR2 is YYNGEE. Trimming stripped 4 bases from V and 0 bases from J, with 14 bases between. The CDR3 DNA reads as TGTGCCAGCAGCCTTGGCCCCGGTGGCTCTGGGGCCAACGTCCTGACTTTC. It translates to CASSLGPGGSGANVLTF.

Worth noting for this clone: This sample includes further DNA sequences coding for the same CDR3. V and J are TRBV5-1 and TRBJ2-3; 11 nucleotides match TRBD2. The V gene's germline CDR1 is SGHRS and CDR2 YFSETQ. The length of the CDR3 is 14 residues. J was trimmed by 5 bases and V by 4 bases; bases with no gene match: 3. CDR3 nucleotide sequence: TGCGCCAGCAGCCTAGCGGGAGGCGGAGATACGCAGTATTTT. Its translation is CASSLAGGGDTQYF. The variable domain in full, with the rest retrieved from reference TRBV5-1 and TRBJ2-3, is KAGVTQTPRYLIKTRGQQVTLSCSPISGHRSVSWYQQTPGQGLQFLFEYFSETQRNKGNFPGRFSGRQFSNSRSEMNVSTLELGDSALYLCASSLAGGGDTQYFGPGTRLTVL.

Concerning this clone itself: Different DNA sequences within this sample yield the same CDR3. The rearrangement uses TRBV30 and TRBJ2-7; no definite D call. Germline assignment: CDR1 GTSNPN and CDR2 SVGIG (reference sequence). The CDR3 covers 11 residues. Trimming left V 0 bases short and J 4 bases short, with 4 bases between. For the CDR3, the DNA is TGTGCCTGGAGTGTACGATACGAGCAGTACTTC. It encodes CAWSVRYEQYF.

J is TRBJ2-5 and V is TRBV9; 10 bases match TRBD2. Germline loops: CDR1 SGDLS, CDR2 YYNGEE. J gave up 0 bases and V 1 base, and 6 bases lay outside the gene matches. The CDR3 sequence is 17 residues long. This chain's CDR3 is CASSVSSGGLYQETQYF. The CDR3 nucleotides read TGTGCCAGCAGCGTATCTAGCGGGGGTCTGTACCAAGAGACCCAGTACTTC.

The chain joins TRBV9 to TRBJ2-7; D possibly uses TRBD1 or TRBD2 (5 bases each). CDR1 is SGDLS, CDR2 YYNGEE, per germline. V lost 0 bases and J 0 bases, leaving 13 bases between the germline ends. The CDR3 sequence is 16 residues long. The CDR3 region has the DNA TGTGCCAGCAGCGTAGCTGAGGGGTCCGGCTCCTACGAGCAGTACTTC. Protein product: CASSVAEGSGSYEQYF.

The rearrangement joins TRBV19 to TRBJ1-5; the D gene is possibly TRBD1 (6 bases). This CDR3 is built from 14 residues. The V gene lost 10 bases and the J gene lost 5 bases, with 18 bases spanning the gap. Per the germline V gene, CDR1 is LNHDA and CDR2 is SQIVND (reference sequence). CDR3 amino acids: CATLDRGGYQPQHF. CDR3 coding DNA: TGTGCCACCCTGGACAGAGGGGGGTATCAGCCCCAGCATTTT. Full variable domain (outside the CDR3, taken from reference TRBV19 and TRBJ1-5): DGGITQSPKYLFRKEGQNVTLSCEQNLNHDAMYWYRQDPGQGLRLIYYSQIVNDFQKGDIAEGYSVSREKKESFPLTVTSAQKNPTAFYLCATLDRGGYQPQHFGDGTRLSIL.

This sequence joins TRBV28 and TRBJ1-1, with 7 bases matching TRBD1. This CDR3 region has 12 residues. Germline V gene lookup returns CDR1 MDHEN and CDR2 SYDVKM. The ends lost 7 bases at V and 7 bases at J; junction bases unmatched: 6. CDR3 sequence (DNA): TGTGCCAGCATTCAGGGGGGGGTTGAAGCTTTCTTT. It yields the protein CASIQGGVEAFF.

Only a few counts were recorded for this clone. The chain couples TRBV19 to TRBJ1-5; D might be TRBD1 (5 bases). The V gene's germline CDR1 is LNHDA and CDR2 SQIVND (reference sequence). The CDR3 loop spans 12 amino acids. Trimming removed 5 bases from V and 4 bases from J, with 6 bases in between. The CDR3 sequence is CASSDRNQPQHF. DNA for the CDR3: TGTGCCAGTAGTGACAGAAATCAGCCCCAGCATTTT.

This clone was seen a single time. This sequence joins TRBV5-1 and TRBJ2-5; no firm D call. V was trimmed by 5 bases and J by 0 bases, leaving 8 bases between them. The CDR3 runs 13 residues. The germline CDR1 and CDR2 sequences are SGHRS and YFSETQ. The CDR3 is CASSRMDQETQYF. DNA for the CDR3: TGCGCCAGCAGTAGGATGGACCAAGAGACCCAGTACTTC.

J is TRBJ1-4 and V is TRBV5-5; TRBD1 matches 10 bases. Germline loops: CDR1 SGHKS, CDR2 YYEKEE (reference sequence). There are 17 residues in the CDR3. V shed 5 bases, J shed 3 bases, and the junction held 10 bases outside the gene matches. CDR3 bases: TGTGCCAGCAGACCCGGGACAGGGGTAGGGGCTAATGAAAAACTGTTTTTT. As protein: CASRPGTGVGANEKLFF.

This clone has only one observation. This same CDR3 is encoded by further DNA sequences in the sample. The genes are TRBV7-2 and TRBJ2-1; the D is unclear. Germline values: CDR1 SGHTA, CDR2 FQGNSA. V shed 1 base and J shed 4 bases, with 8 bases lying between them. This CDR3 is built from 14 residues. The CDR3 loop reads CASSLGQLYNEQFF. The CDR3 DNA follows: TGTGCCAGCAGCTTAGGGCAGTTATACAATGAGCAGTTCTTC.